This entry describes one T cell receptor beta chain. This entry is derived from a study of monozygotic twins with inflammatory bowel disease. From germline, CDR1 is SEHNR and CDR2 FQNEAQ (reference sequence). The CDR3 consists of 16 residues. Nested PCRs of approximately 17 and 9 cycles, two in total, were run on TCRalpha and TCRbeta cDNA. TCRdb re-analyzed the 5' RACE reads; it lists each CDR3 protein once, without DNA. The specimen's table records 210,000 or so distinct CDR3 sequences. This TCR was recovered from a human donor with ulcerative colitis or Crohn's disease, or a healthy co-twin of an affected twin (not recorded which). The genes are TRBV7-9 and TRBJ2-6; there is no DNA to check the TCRdb D call of TRBD1. What was sequenced was blood. The CDR3 sequence: CASSLWDGSGANVLTF.